Included here is one T cell receptor (beta chain) sequence, with context. Seattle patient enrollment occurred during active infection, with longitudinal follow-up thereafter. Trimming at V came to 0 bases and at J to 7 bases, leaving 10 bases not matched to a gene. CDR1 is SGDLS and CDR2 is YYNGEE in the germline V gene. The CDR3 runs 16 residues. The sample belongs to a study of blood T cell repertoires in COVID-19. Overall study context: The samples span acute and convalescent COVID-19 from the United States, Italy and Spain.

In the authors' workflow: Reference gene primer amplification gave nucleated cell count estimates. Produced via immunoSEQ multiplex PCR; TCRdb's table is partial and in-frame only. V, J and clone size reflect that table, while D and trimming were determined from the DNA. The data show tens of thousands of clones, almost 85% seen once. This receptor was identified in a man in his sixties with COVID-19, enrolled during active disease. Sample: peripheral blood. The chain is built from TRBV9 and TRBJ1-2; 9 nucleotides align to TRBD1. The CDR3, as DNA: TGTGCCAGCAGCGTAGCGGGGGGACAGGGTGGCGGTGGCTACACCTTC. It encodes CASSVAGGQGGGGYTF.